This T cell receptor beta chain came from a study of metastatic and nonmetastatic thyroid tumors. Turning to the study itself: The comparison covered peripheral blood and tumor or nodule tissue in malignant and benign thyroid patients. Findings and limits, study-wide: In blood and tumor, TCR beta diversity was reportedly significantly higher in malignant thyroid tumors than in benign nodules.

Among the patients, none had received any treatment before thyroid surgery. As concerns this clone: Its target is not known. A read error may produce the germline difference seen at one junction end.

Authors' processing steps: Built for papillary thyroid cancer, a distant-metastasis classifier drew on CDR3 differences across clinicopathological groups. TCRdb re-analyzed the PCR reads using MiXCR. These V and J calls originate from TCRdb's pipeline instead of the authors' own analysis. Among about 24,000 clones listed, roughly 24% were seen once. The sample comprised blood. This TCR was sampled from a male donor with papillary thyroid cancer or a benign thyroid nodule (not recorded which). Some clones in this sample may be carry-over from other donors' samples.

The CDR3 is CATRDSGQGDDEQFF. As DNA, the CDR3 is TGTGCCACCAGAGATTCCGGACAGGGTGATGATGAGCAGTTCTTC. This rearrangement joins TRBV24-1 to TRBJ2-1, with 8 bases that match TRBD1. The CDR3 extends over 15 amino acids. Germline CDR1 reads KGHDR; CDR2 reads SFDVKD.